What follows are 32 T cell receptor beta chains derived from one specimen sequenced in a study of graft-versus-host responses after intestinal transplantation. This table comes from immunoSEQ multiplex PCR, and its TCRdb copy is limited to in-frame clones, with some not included. The sample yields about 93,000 clones, 90% to 95% seen once. Their antigen targets remain unknown. The sequencing used unstimulated CD8+ T cells sorted from spleen or lymph node cells, collected before intestinal transplant. These receptors were taken from a human donor who received an intestinal transplant.

The chain has TRBV4-1 and TRBJ2-1, with D unresolved. This CDR3 comprises 12 residues. The V end lost 4 bases, the J end lost 8 bases, and 9 bases lay between the germline ends. The germline V gene encodes CDR1 MGHRA and CDR2 YSYEKL. The CDR3 here is CASSPSLDEQFF. The CDR3 nucleotides read TGCGCCAGCAGCCCAAGCCTGGATGAGCAGTTCTTC.

The chain recombines TRBV9 with TRBJ2-5; 7 bases map to TRBD2. The J segment lost 5 bases and the V segment lost 0 bases, leaving 7 bases of the junction unmatched. The CDR3 consists of 15 residues. The V gene's germline CDR1 is SGDLS and CDR2 YYNGEE. The CDR3 here is CASSVGLAPRETQYF. Written as DNA, the CDR3 is TGTGCCAGCAGCGTAGGACTAGCCCCCCGGGAGACCCAGTACTTC.

V is TRBV5-1 and J is TRBJ1-2; TRBD1 might be the D (6 bases). The CDR3 length is 16 residues. CDR1 is SGHRS and CDR2 is YFSETQ in the germline V gene. V shed 3 bases and J shed 4 bases, with 19 bases lying between them. CDR3 sequence: CASSWQGTPGGYGYTF. CDR3 nucleotides: TGCGCCAGCAGCTGGCAGGGGACCCCTGGGGGCTATGGCTACACCTTC.

In the case of this clone: At the DNA level, this CDR3 is encoded by other sequences in the same sample as well. V and J are TRBV4-1 and TRBJ1-3, with D tentatively TRBD1 (6 bases). The CDR3 has 15 residues. The germline V gene encodes CDR1 MGHRA and CDR2 YSYEKL. V dropped 0 bases and J dropped 3 bases, with 9 bases sitting between them. The CDR3, as DNA: TGCGCCAGCAGCCAAGACAGGGGAAGTGGAAACACCATATATTTT. Amino acids: CASSQDRGSGNTIYF.

The rearrangement joins TRBV6-5 to TRBJ1-2, with 8 positions matching TRBD1. CDR1 and CDR2 (germline): MNHEY, SVGAGI. This CDR3 has 15 amino acids. V gave up 2 bases and J gave up 6 bases; unmatched junction bases: 8. CDR3 DNA: TGTGCCAGCAGTTACGGACAGGGTATCCACCATGGCTACACCTTC. It codes for CASSYGQGIHHGYTF.

The chain is built from TRBV7-9 and TRBJ2-7; 9 bases agree with TRBD1. With 5 bases clipped from V and 7 bases from J, the junction kept 18 bases outside the gene matches. CDR3 length: 17 residues. The germline gives CDR1 SEHNR, CDR2 FQNEAQ (reference sequence). The CDR3 DNA is TGTGCCAGCAGCCCACAAACCGGGACAGGGCCTATTCGGGAGCAGTACTTC. It is translated as CASSPQTGTGPIREQYF.

The chain recombines TRBV27 with TRBJ2-7; 10 nucleotides align to TRBD2. The ends lost 4 bases at V and 3 bases at J; junction bases unmatched: 9. The CDR3 sequence is 16 residues long. The germline V gene encodes CDR1 MNHEY and CDR2 SMNVEV (reference sequence). CDR3 loop: CASSSLSSGRFYEQYF. DNA for the CDR3: TGTGCCAGCAGTTCCCTCTCTAGCGGGAGATTCTACGAGCAGTACTTC.

The V gene is TRBV27, the J gene TRBJ1-5; 9 bases are shared with TRBD1. This CDR3 has 14 residues. Per the germline V gene, CDR1 is MNHEY and CDR2 is SMNVEV (reference sequence). The V and J ends lost 3 bases and 6 bases, in that order; junction bases with no gene match: 3. The CDR3 DNA is TGTGCCAGCAGTTTCACAGGGGGCCGTCAGCCCCAGCATTTT. Protein sequence: CASSFTGGRQPQHF.

The chain joins TRBV4-1 to TRBJ2-1; 10 nucleotides agree with TRBD2. The trim removed 4 bases at V and 8 bases at J, leaving 14 bases unmatched. CDR1 and CDR2 from the germline V gene are MGHRA and YSYEKL. The CDR3 extends over 17 amino acids. The CDR3, as DNA: TGCGCCAGCAGCCTCCCGACTAGCGGGCGTCCCTCCCATGAGCAGTTCTTC. Translated: CASSLPTSGRPSHEQFF.

This chain uses TRBV4-3 with TRBJ1-2; maybe TRBD1 (6 bases). Between the trimmed V and J ends, which lost 0 bases and 5 bases, there was a span of 13 bases. The CDR3 spans 15 residues. CDR1 is LGHNA, CDR2 YSLEER, per germline. The CDR3 DNA reads as TGCGCCAGCAGCCAAGACAGGGGTGCGGAGTATGGCTACACCTTC. Amino acids: CASSQDRGAEYGYTF.

A note on this clone: The identical CDR3 is also encoded by other nucleotide sequences in the sample. The V call is TRBV29-1, the J call TRBJ2-2, with D tentatively TRBD1 (6 bases). The ends were cut back, 5 bases at V and 5 bases at J, with 9 bases in the middle. The CDR3 sequence is 12 residues long. Looked up from germline, CDR1 is SQVTM and CDR2 is ANQGSEA. The CDR3 nucleotides are TGCAGCGTTTCACAGGGTACCGGGGAGCTGTTTTTT. It is translated as CSVSQGTGELFF.

This chain connects TRBV7-2 to TRBJ2-6, with D unresolved. This CDR3 spans 15 amino acids. CDR1 is SGHTA and CDR2 is FQGNSA in the germline V gene. V lost 3 bases to trimming and J lost 0 bases, with 6 bases between them. CDR3 sequence: CASSFFSSGANVLTF. CDR3 bases: TGTGCCAGCAGCTTCTTCAGCTCTGGGGCCAACGTCCTGACTTTC.

J is TRBJ2-1 and V is TRBV28; possibly TRBD2 for D (5 bases). The CDR3 spans 18 residues. From germline, CDR1 is MDHEN and CDR2 SYDVKM. The ends were cut back, 8 bases at V and 5 bases at J, with 28 bases in the middle. The CDR3 region is CASGVRASWHYWNNEQFF. The CDR3 nucleotides are TGTGCCAGCGGTGTGAGGGCTAGTTGGCACTATTGGAACAATGAGCAGTTCTTC.

The gene calls are TRBV7-2 and TRBJ2-1, with D perhaps TRBD2 (6 bases). V shed 5 bases and J shed 7 bases, with 15 bases lying between them. Germline CDR1 SGHTA, CDR2 FQGNSA. CDR3 length equals 14 residues. The CDR3 region has the DNA TGTGCCAGCAGCAGATTAAACCGGGGGAATGAGCAGTTCTTC. This sequence encodes CASSRLNRGNEQFF.

The chain combines TRBV4-3 with TRBJ1-1; 11 bases are a match to TRBD1. Germline CDR1 LGHNA, CDR2 YSLEER. The V and J ends lost 0 bases and 10 bases, in that order; junction bases with no gene match: 13. The CDR3 covers 17 residues. CDR3 coding DNA: TGCGCCAGCAGCCAAGATGGATTGGGGACAGGGGGGGTGGGAGCTTTCTTT. This sequence encodes CASSQDGLGTGGVGAFF.

The rearrangement links TRBV27 to TRBJ2-7; a weak D match, TRBD1 (5 bases). CDR1 is MNHEY, CDR2 SMNVEV, per germline (reference sequence). The V end was cut by 3 bases, the J end by 1 base, with 10 bases between. The CDR3 consists of 14 residues. The CDR3 loop reads CASSFQDTSYEQYF. CDR3 DNA: TGTGCCAGCAGTTTCCAGGACACTTCCTACGAGCAGTACTTC.

The CDR3 sequence is CASTDTGGREQFF. CDR3 nucleotides: TGCGCCAGCACCGATACAGGGGGACGTGAGCAGTTCTTC. The chain employs TRBV5-1 and TRBJ2-1; 8 bases line up with TRBD1. Per the germline V gene, CDR1 is SGHRS and CDR2 is YFSETQ. The CDR3 runs to 13 residues. V gave up 6 bases and J gave up 9 bases; unmatched junction bases: 8.

V is TRBV9 and J is TRBJ1-1; 8 bases align to TRBD1. Germline V gene data show CDR1 as SGDLS and CDR2 as YYNGEE. J lost 1 base, V lost 4 bases, and 9 bases had no gene match. This CDR3 is built from 16 residues. CDR3 protein: CASSPRTGRQNTEAFF. In DNA form, the CDR3 reads TGTGCCAGCAGCCCCCGGACAGGGAGACAGAACACTGAAGCTTTCTTT.

This chain connects TRBV5-1 to TRBJ2-7, with TRBD2 matching over 9 bases. CDR1 and CDR2 (germline): SGHRS, YFSETQ. CDR3 length: 14 amino acids. V lost 3 bases, J lost 1 base, and 2 bases stayed unmatched. The chain's CDR3 is CASSWTSESYEQYF. DNA for the CDR3: TGCGCCAGCAGCTGGACTAGCGAGTCCTACGAGCAGTACTTC.

J is TRBJ2-1 and V is TRBV19; 7 positions agree with TRBD1. This CDR3 is 13 amino acids long. V lost 3 bases, J lost 7 bases, and 3 bases stayed unmatched. CDR1 and CDR2 (germline): LNHDA, SQIVND (reference sequence). The CDR3 DNA follows: TGTGCCAGTAGTATGCAACAGGGGAATGAGCAGTTCTTC. Protein sequence: CASSMQQGNEQFF.

The V gene is TRBV2, the J gene TRBJ2-5; TRBD2 aligns across 9 bases. This CDR3 contains 15 residues. Per germline, CDR1 SNHLY and CDR2 FYNNEI. Trimming removed 5 bases from V and 1 base from J; junction bases left unmatched: 5. CDR3 amino acids: CASSLLAGSQETQYF. DNA of the CDR3: TGTGCCAGCAGTCTACTAGCGGGCAGCCAAGAGACCCAGTACTTC.

This chain joins TRBV6-5 and TRBJ2-7, with TRBD1 as a possible D gene (6 bases). The CDR3 runs to 13 residues. The V and J ends lost 6 bases and 1 base respectively, with 10 bases between them. Germline CDR1 is MNHEY and CDR2 is SVGAGI. CDR3 sequence reads: CASRPGHSYEQYF. The CDR3 DNA follows: TGTGCCAGCAGACCGGGACATTCCTACGAGCAGTACTTC.

In DNA, the CDR3 is TGTGCCAGTAGGGGACTCTTGAACACTGAAGCTTTCTTT. Its protein is CASRGLLNTEAFF. The chain is built from TRBV27 and TRBJ1-1; perhaps TRBD1 as D (5 bases). Germline V gene lookup returns CDR1 MNHEY and CDR2 SMNVEV (reference sequence). Trimming shortened V by 9 bases and J by 0 bases, and 11 bases separated the two germline ends. This CDR3 has 13 amino acids.

J is TRBJ1-5 and V is TRBV14; tentatively, D is TRBD1 (5 bases). This CDR3 has 14 amino acids. Germline lookup yields CDR1 SGHDN and CDR2 FVKESK. With 1 base removed from V and 2 bases from J, the gap between germline ends came to 6 bases. For the CDR3, the DNA is TGTGCCAGCAGCCAAGGGGGCCGCAATCAGCCCCAGCATTTT. Translated: CASSQGGRNQPQHF.

The chain carries TRBV7-7 and TRBJ2-7, with TRBD1 matching over 8 bases. The CDR3 sequence is 15 residues long. Germline CDR1 is SSHAT and CDR2 is FNYEAQ (reference sequence). The J segment lost 1 base and the V segment lost 6 bases, leaving 8 bases of the junction unmatched. The CDR3 DNA sequence: TGTGCCAGCAGTCATACCGGACAGGGATCCTACGAGCAGTACTTC. Amino acid sequence: CASSHTGQGSYEQYF.

This chain uses TRBV19 with TRBJ2-7; TRBD2 is a possible D gene (6 bases). In germline, CDR1 is LNHDA, CDR2 SQIVND (reference sequence). The CDR3 runs to 15 residues. V was clipped by 6 bases and J by 0 bases, with 15 bases between them. DNA of the CDR3: TGTGCCAGTAGCCCGGGAGCAGGGAGCTCCTACGAGCAGTACTTC. Amino acid sequence: CASSPGAGSSYEQYF.

This chain connects TRBV7-2 to TRBJ1-5; D might be TRBD1 (6 bases). Germline CDR1 and CDR2: SGHTA and FQGNSA. The CDR3 spans 13 residues. The V end lost 5 bases, the J end lost 5 bases, and 10 bases lay between the germline ends. Here the CDR3 reads CASSAWTDQPQHF. The CDR3 region has the DNA TGTGCCAGCAGCGCCTGGACAGATCAGCCCCAGCATTTT.

The chain recombines TRBV19 with TRBJ2-1, with TRBD2 matching 14 bases. The CDR3 contains 19 residues. Germline CDR1 is LNHDA and CDR2 is SQIVND (reference sequence). The V segment lost 9 bases and the J segment 7 bases; nucleotides outside the gene matches: 20. The CDR3 reads CASQPLWPTSGRGGNEQFF. CDR3 coding DNA: TGTGCCAGCCAACCTTTATGGCCGACTAGCGGGAGGGGGGGGAATGAGCAGTTCTTC.

On this clone: The junction and the germline gene differ at one end; a read error may be behind it. The chain recombines TRBV30 with TRBJ2-7, with 10 bases lining up with TRBD1. CDR3 size: 12 residues. Germline V gene sequence: CDR1 GTSNPN, CDR2 SVGIG (reference sequence). The CDR3 coding sequence is TGTGCCGGGAGGGACAGGGGCTACGAGCAGTACTTC. Amino acids: CAGRDRGYEQYF. Together with reference TRBV30 and TRBJ2-7, the CDR3 gives the full variable domain: SQTIHQWPATLVQPVGSPLSLECTVEGTSNPNLYWYRQAAGRGLQLLFYSVGIGQISSEVPQNLSASRPQDRQFILSSKKLLLSDSGFYLCAGRDRGYEQYFGPGTRLTVT.

The V and J genes are TRBV23-1 and TRBJ2-1, with 8 positions matching TRBD1. TRBV23-1 falls under the ORF class, with uncertain function. The ends lost 1 base at V and 2 bases at J; junction bases unmatched: 19. CDR3 size: 21 residues. CDR3 nucleotide sequence: TGCGCCAGCAGTCAATGGGGGTACGGGACAGGCCCTATGGTAACCTACAATGAGCAGTTCTTC. This codes for CASSQWGYGTGPMVTYNEQFF.

The rearrangement joins TRBV7-2 to TRBJ2-3; TRBD2 matches 7 bases. The V gene end was trimmed by 5 bases and the J gene end by 6 bases; junction bases not matched to a gene: 2. The CDR3 runs to 12 residues. Germline assignment: CDR1 SGHTA and CDR2 FQGNSA. CDR3 protein: CASSPGGDTQYF. CDR3 sequence (DNA): TGTGCCAGCAGCCCCGGGGGGGATACGCAGTATTTT.

This chain joins TRBV7-6 and TRBJ2-7, with D possibly being TRBD1 (5 bases). This CDR3 comprises 14 residues. Germline lookup yields CDR1 SGHVS and CDR2 FNYEAQ. The V gene lost 6 bases and the J gene lost 1 base, with 13 bases spanning the gap. The CDR3: CASSLYSGSYEQYF. DNA for the CDR3: TGTGCCAGCAGTCTTTACTCAGGGTCCTACGAGCAGTACTTC.